Shown below are 20 T cell receptor beta chains from a single sample sequenced in a study of immune heterogeneity within non-small cell lung tumors. Bulk tumor genomic DNA, 500 to 750 ng per sample, was used as template. In surgery, several biopsies were collected from each primary tumor at widely spaced sites. Surgery that was curative in intent was performed on patients with untreated, newly diagnosed non-small cell lung cancer. Amplification of the TCR beta CDR3 was achieved through multiplex PCR with 32 V and 13 J primers. MiXCR, applied by TCRdb to the multiplex PCR reads, yields one record per CDR3 protein. The table lists around 9,600 distinct CDR3 sequences, under 35% of them singletons, with around 11% in the top ten. The sequencing input was lung tumor tissue. These receptors came from a man aged 55 to 69 with non-small cell lung cancer.

This clonotype has at least ten counts. This chain connects TRBV4-1 to TRBJ2-4; D is uncertain. Trimming removed 0 bases at V and 8 bases at J, with 11 bases between. The CDR3 contains 14 residues. The V gene's germline CDR1 is MGHRA and CDR2 YSYEKL. Written as DNA, the CDR3 is TGCGCCAGCAGCCAAGATCTGGGTTGGGACATTCAGTACTTC. Translation gives CASSQDLGWDIQYF.

This chain links TRBV11-2 with TRBJ1-2, with D perhaps matching TRBD1 (6 bases). V gave up 1 base and J gave up 2 bases, with 14 bases separating them. CDR3 length equals 16 residues. CDR1 SGHAT and CDR2 FQNNGV come from the germline V gene. The CDR3 spells CASSLGTAGGNYGYTF. In DNA form, the CDR3 reads TGTGCCAGCAGCTTAGGGACAGCCGGTGGGAACTATGGCTACACCTTC.

The table lists this clonotype with a few counts. The CDR3 DNA reads TGTGCCAGCAGCCCCAGCGGGGGGCTGTACAATGAGCAGTTCTTC. It translates to CASSPSGGLYNEQFF. The J gene is TRBJ2-1, the V gene TRBV7-6; 9 positions agree with TRBD2. The CDR3 is 15 residues long. With 5 bases clipped from V and 4 bases from J, the junction kept 6 bases outside the gene matches. Germline assignment: CDR1 SGHVS and CDR2 FNYEAQ.

Worth noting for this clonotype: This clone may be a read error of a much larger clone one base away. V gene TRBV11-3 combines with J gene TRBJ2-2, with unresolved D. CDR3 length equals 13 residues. Germline values: CDR1 SGHNT, CDR2 YENEEA. V shed 5 bases and J shed 4 bases, with 8 bases lying between them. The CDR3 here is CASSPRVTGELFF. CDR3 bases: TGTGCCAGCAGCCCTAGGGTCACCGGGGAGCTGTTTTTT.

By sample fraction, this clonotype is large. This chain links TRBV15 with TRBJ2-2, with TRBD2 identical over 12 bases. The germline CDR1 and CDR2 sequences are LNHNV and YYDKDF (reference sequence). The length of the CDR3 is 17 residues. V lost 3 bases to trimming and J lost 7 bases; unmatched junction nucleotides: 9. As DNA, the CDR3 is TGTGCCACCAGCAGGGAAAGGACTAGCGGGATCGGCGGGGAGCTGTTTTTT. Amino acid sequence: CATSRERTSGIGGELFF. Supplemented by reference TRBV15 and TRBJ2-2, the full variable domain reads DAMVIQNPRYQVTQFGKPVTLSCSQTLNHNVMYWYQQKSSQAPKLLFHYYDKDFNNEADTPDNFQSRRPNTSFCFLDIRSPGLGDTAMYLCATSRERTSGIGGELFFGEGSRLTVL.

By frequency in the sample, this clonotype is medium-sized. The chain is built from TRBV12-3 or TRBV12-4 and TRBJ2-1; TRBD2 aligns across 7 bases. This CDR3 is 11 amino acids long. The V and J ends lost 5 bases and 15 bases, in that order; junction bases with no gene match: 7. The CDR3 DNA follows: TGTGCCAGCAGTGTAGGACTAGGTCCGTTCTTC. It specifies CASSVGLGPFF.

The chain is built from TRBV4-2 and TRBJ2-1, with TRBD2 matching 7 bases. V shed 1 base and J 1 base; nucleotides not matched to a gene: 4. The germline CDR1 and CDR2 sequences are LGHNA and YNFKEQ. The CDR3 is made up of 16 amino acids. CDR3: CASSQVGTTSYNEQFF. The CDR3 bases are TGTGCCAGCAGCCAAGTTGGGACTACGTCCTACAATGAGCAGTTCTTC.

By sample share, this clonotype is large. The V gene is TRBV24-1, the J gene TRBJ2-2; TRBD2 agrees at 7 bases. The V gene's germline CDR1 is KGHDR and CDR2 SFDVKD. V lost 8 bases, J lost 4 bases, and 9 bases stayed unmatched. CDR3 size: 15 residues. Here the CDR3 reads CATKSAGAATGELFF. The DNA for the CDR3 is TGTGCCACCAAATCCGCGGGAGCGGCCACCGGGGAGCTGTTTTTT.

This clonotype was observed at least ten times. J is TRBJ2-1 and V is TRBV4-1; D assignment may be TRBD1 or TRBD2 (7 bases each). The CDR3 consists of 17 residues. Germline loops: CDR1 MGHRA, CDR2 YSYEKL. V lost 3 bases to trimming and J lost 5 bases, with 20 bases between them. The CDR3 nucleotides are TGCGCCAGCAGCCATCTCCCAGGGGGAGGGCCAAACAATGAGCAGTTCTTC. It specifies CASSHLPGGGPNNEQFF.

This clonotype appeared a few times. V gene TRBV9 combines with J gene TRBJ2-3; 13 bases map to TRBD2. The CDR3 consists of 15 residues. Trimming removed 3 bases from V and 7 bases from J; junction bases left unmatched: 5. From germline, CDR1 is SGDLS and CDR2 YYNGEE. In nucleotides, the CDR3 is TGTGCCAGCAGCGCCGGGACTAGCGGGATGTATACGCAGTATTTT. Protein sequence: CASSAGTSGMYTQYF.

This clonotype occurred a few times. The rearrangement uses TRBV5-1 and TRBJ2-1; TRBD1 matches 9 bases. V lost 2 bases to trimming and J lost 4 bases; unmatched junction nucleotides: 1. Per the germline V gene, CDR1 is SGHRS and CDR2 is YFSETQ. This CDR3 comprises 14 residues. The CDR3 protein is CASSFGTGYNEQFF. CDR3 nucleotide sequence: TGCGCCAGCAGCTTCGGGACAGGGTACAATGAGCAGTTCTTC.

Judged by abundance, this clonotype is medium-sized (0.01 to 0.1%). The V gene is TRBV6-1, the J gene TRBJ1-5; TRBD1 agrees at 10 bases. V lost 0 bases and J lost 7; bases outside the gene matches: 6. The CDR3 is made up of 16 amino acids. Germline V gives CDR1 MNHNS, CDR2 SASEGT. In nucleotides, the CDR3 is TGTGCCAGCAGTGAAGCGTCTGGGACAGGGGAACAGCCCCAGCATTTT. This sequence encodes CASSEASGTGEQPQHF.

This chain uses TRBV18 with TRBJ2-2, with D perhaps given as TRBD1 or TRBD2 (6 bases each). CDR3 length: 15 residues. Trimming took off 3 bases at V and 4 bases at J, with 12 bases between the two ends. Germline V gene data show CDR1 as KGHSH and CDR2 as LQKENI. CDR3 residues: CASSPGGVGTGELFF. The CDR3 bases are TGTGCCAGCTCACCCGGGGGCGTGGGCACCGGGGAGCTGTTTTTT.

The chain links TRBV12-3 or TRBV12-4 to TRBJ2-1; perhaps TRBD2 as D (5 bases). V shed 3 bases and J shed 6 bases, with 9 bases lying between them. CDR3 size: 13 residues. The CDR3 region has the DNA TGTGCCAGCAGTTTTCTGGCGGGCAATGAGCAGTTCTTC. This sequence encodes CASSFLAGNEQFF.

This clonotype is a singleton in its sample. The V and J genes are TRBV11-2 and TRBJ2-7; D remains ambiguous. This CDR3 region has 13 residues. The germline gives CDR1 SGHAT, CDR2 FQNNGV. V lost 5 bases and J 3 bases, leaving 11 bases between the germline ends. CDR3 loop: CASSPNVRYEQYF. In DNA form, the CDR3 reads TGTGCCAGCAGCCCTAACGTCCGCTACGAGCAGTACTTC.

This clonotype is medium-sized in the sample. The gene calls are TRBV28 and TRBJ2-3, with TRBD2 matching 13 bases. In germline, CDR1 is MDHEN, CDR2 SYDVKM. This CDR3 has 18 amino acids. The V gene end was trimmed by 5 bases and the J gene end by 0 bases; junction bases not matched to a gene: 8. CDR3 in amino acids: CASSPEGLAGTSTDTQYF. CDR3 DNA sequence: TGTGCCAGCAGTCCCGAGGGACTAGCGGGGACTAGCACAGATACGCAGTATTTT.

This clonotype was counted at least ten times. V gene TRBV29-1 combines with J gene TRBJ2-1; D is unresolved. Per germline, CDR1 SQVTM and CDR2 ANQGSEA. This CDR3 has 12 amino acids. V lost 8 bases, J lost 5 bases, and 13 bases lay in between. This CDR3 is CSLRLGNNEQFF. The CDR3 nucleotides are TGCAGCCTCCGGTTAGGGAACAATGAGCAGTTCTTC.

This clonotype has a count of ten or more. The chain joins TRBV29-1 to TRBJ2-3; D not certain. V was shortened by 4 bases and J by 3 bases, with 11 bases between the two germline ends. CDR1 is SQVTM, CDR2 ANQGSEA, per germline. CDR3 size: 13 residues. The CDR3 DNA sequence: TGCAGCGTTGGCGCGACCGGGACAGATACGCAGTATTTT. This gives the protein CSVGATGTDTQYF.

The chain couples TRBV5-1 to TRBJ2-2; D unclear. This CDR3 spans 15 amino acids. The V gene lost 5 bases and the J gene lost 0 bases, with 11 bases spanning the gap. The germline CDR1 and CDR2 sequences are SGHRS and YFSETQ. As DNA, the CDR3 is TGCGCCAGCAGGGAAAGACTCCCGAACACCGGGGAGCTGTTTTTT. Translating gives CASRERLPNTGELFF.

Within the sample, this clonotype is medium-sized. J is TRBJ1-5 and V is TRBV19, with 8 nucleotides matching TRBD1. V shed 6 bases, J shed 6 bases, and the junction held 13 bases outside the gene matches. CDR1 and CDR2 from the germline V gene are LNHDA and SQIVND (reference sequence). The length of the CDR3 is 16 residues. The CDR3 DNA reads as TGTGCCAGTAGGGGCCAGATTGGACAGGGAGGTCAGCCCCAGCATTTT. Its translation: CASRGQIGQGGQPQHF.